Sequencing of this T cell receptor (beta chain) was carried out in a study of prognosis after radiotherapy for stage I lung cancer. About the research overall: Therapy that ran concurrently with stereotactic body radiotherapy was given to no patient. Regarding the study as a whole: Patients given stereotactic body radiation therapy showed fewer unique TCR clones afterward, median around 10,000 versus 6,500.

CDR3 length: 17 residues. Losses at the gene ends were 1 base for V and 5 bases for J; bases not matched to a gene: 3. Germline values: CDR1 KGHDR, CDR2 SFDVKD. This clonotype came up many times. The antigen remains unidentified. At each of two time points, six milliliters of venous blood were taken. Using two-round multiplex PCR, the authors amplified TCR beta CDR3 from genomic DNA. Initially, in first-round PCR, primers specific to each TRBV and TRBJ gene were used. MiXCR, run by TCRdb on the multiplex PCR reads, gives a single entry per CDR3 protein. Altogether approximately 30,000 distinct CDR3 sequences are present, around 31% being singletons, with the ten largest covering over 10%.

Here the sequenced sample was PBMCs, taken before or after stereotactic body radiation therapy (not recorded which). The sequence was collected from a donor at least 50 years old with non-small cell lung cancer. V gene TRBV24-1 combines with J gene TRBJ2-1; 14 nucleotides align to TRBD2. For the CDR3, the DNA is TGTGCCACCAGTGATTTTGGGACTAGCGGGGGAAACAATGAGCAGTTCTTC. Encoded protein: CATSDFGTSGGNNEQFF.